Presented here are 21 T cell receptor beta chains from one specimen sequenced in a study of identical twins. TCRdb reprocessed the 5' RACE reads with MiXCR, giving one entry per CDR3 protein. The data show about 250,000 distinct CDR3 sequences, about 14% seen once. Sequenced input: memory (CD45RO+) T cells sorted from blood. The origin of the receptors is a woman younger than 30 in good health.

This clonotype was observed many times. The chain uses TRBV19 and TRBJ2-4; D might be TRBD1 (5 bases). The CDR3 spans 14 residues. Germline assignment: CDR1 LNHDA and CDR2 SQIVND (reference sequence). The V end was cut by 3 bases, the J end by 1 base, with 7 bases between. The CDR3 region is CASSIQGAKNIQYF. CDR3 nucleotides: TGTGCCAGTAGTATTCAGGGCGCCAAAAACATTCAGTACTTC.

This chain connects TRBV7-2 to TRBJ1-1, with D possibly being TRBD1 (5 bases). The CDR3 sequence is 13 residues long. V lost 3 bases to trimming and J lost 5 bases, with 10 bases between them. Germline V gives CDR1 SGHTA, CDR2 FQGNSA. The CDR3 loop is CASSLSAGTEAFF. The CDR3, as DNA: TGTGCCAGCAGCTTGAGCGCAGGGACTGAAGCTTTCTTT.

The J gene is TRBJ1-1, the V gene TRBV9; D unclear. The CDR3 consists of 13 residues. V lost 7 bases, J lost 1 base, and 11 bases lay in between. Looked up from germline, CDR1 is SGDLS and CDR2 is YYNGEE. CDR3 loop: CASRANSNTEAFF. CDR3 DNA: TGTGCCAGCCGGGCCAATTCGAACACTGAAGCTTTCTTT.

This clonotype appeared many times. The chain links TRBV7-9 to TRBJ1-6, with 7 bases aligning to TRBD1. This CDR3 is 14 amino acids long. Germline V gives CDR1 SEHNR, CDR2 FQNEAQ (reference sequence). Trimming cost V 5 bases and J 8 bases; bases outside gene matches: 6. CDR3 nucleotide sequence: TGTGCCAGCAGCCTATCGACAGGGTATTCACCCCTCCACTTT. Its translation is CASSLSTGYSPLHF.

The genes are TRBV5-4 and TRBJ2-4; D might be TRBD1 (5 bases). Trimming took 4 bases from V and 3 from J, leaving 14 bases between them. The CDR3 spans 15 residues. CDR1 is SGHNT, CDR2 YYREEE, per germline (reference sequence). The CDR3, as DNA: TGTGCCAGCAGCCCGGCTGGGGCGGACAAAAACATTCAGTACTTC. Translated: CASSPAGADKNIQYF.

The rearrangement joins TRBV20-1 to TRBJ1-1; the D is unclear. The germline V and J ends were trimmed by 4 bases and 4 bases, with 7 bases remaining between them. CDR3 size: 11 residues. Germline values: CDR1 DFQATT, CDR2 SNEGSKA (reference sequence). For the CDR3, the DNA is TGCAGTGCTAAGAAGGGCACTGAAGCTTTCTTT. Its protein product is CSAKKGTEAFF.

This clonotype was seen more than once but under ten times. The chain couples TRBV20-1 to TRBJ2-1; D is undetermined. V lost 6 bases to trimming and J lost 1 base, with 4 bases between them. CDR1 and CDR2 from the germline V gene are DFQATT and SNEGSKA (reference sequence). The CDR3 runs to 11 residues. The CDR3 here is CSASSYNEQFF. CDR3 in DNA: TGCAGTGCCAGTTCCTACAATGAGCAGTTCTTC.

This clonotype was seen a few times. This sequence joins TRBV2 and TRBJ2-1, with 13 bases lining up with TRBD2. The CDR3 runs 15 residues. Germline loops: CDR1 SNHLY, CDR2 FYNNEI. The junction had 4 bases not matched to a gene; V was cut back by 3 bases and J by 8 bases. This CDR3 is CASSDRTSGSDEQFF. CDR3 in DNA: TGTGCCAGCAGTGATAGGACTAGCGGGAGCGATGAGCAGTTCTTC. Together with reference TRBV2 and TRBJ2-1, the CDR3 gives the full variable domain: EPEVTQTPSHQVTQMGQEVILRCVPISNHLYFYWYRQILGQKVEFLVSFYNNEISEKSEIFDDQFSVERPDGSNFTLKIRSTKLEDSAMYFCASSDRTSGSDEQFFGPGTRLTVL.

The CDR3 bases are TGCGCCAGCAGCCAAGATTTCGGGGGAAATACGCAGTATTTT. Its protein product is CASSQDFGGNTQYF. The chain recombines TRBV4-3 with TRBJ2-3; D may be TRBD2 (6 bases). The CDR3 runs to 14 residues. Germline loops: CDR1 LGHNA, CDR2 YSLEER. The V and J ends lost 0 bases and 7 bases respectively, with 11 bases between them.

At least ten counts were recorded for this clonotype. The chain is built from TRBV6-2 or TRBV6-3 and TRBJ2-5, with a weak D call TRBD2 (5 bases). The length of the CDR3 is 13 residues. Trimming took off 10 bases at V and 5 bases at J, with 17 bases between the two ends. From germline, CDR1 is MNHEY and CDR2 SVGEGT. For the CDR3, the DNA is TGTGCCACCGCCGAACTAGTCGAGGAGACCCAGTACTTC. Its protein product is CATAELVEETQYF.

Ten or more counts support this clonotype. This chain links TRBV12-3 or TRBV12-4 with TRBJ2-3, with a tentative D call TRBD2 (5 bases). This CDR3 comprises 14 residues. Trimming pared 7 bases from V and 2 bases from J, leaving 13 bases between. The CDR3 sequence is CASTQTRVTDTQYF. In DNA form, the CDR3 reads TGTGCCAGCACCCAGACGAGGGTCACAGATACGCAGTATTTT.

This clonotype was detected a few times. The chain recombines TRBV6-1 with TRBJ2-5; 7 bases map to TRBD2. The trim removed 5 bases at V and 4 bases at J, leaving 10 bases unmatched. Germline CDR1 and CDR2: MNHNS and SASEGT. The CDR3 covers 15 residues. This CDR3 reads CASSPPGGVRETQYF. CDR3 coding DNA: TGTGCCAGCAGTCCCCCGGGAGGCGTGAGAGAGACCCAGTACTTC.

This clonotype was recorded many times. This chain uses TRBV2 with TRBJ1-1; unclear D gene. The CDR3 sequence is 13 residues long. Germline CDR1 SNHLY, CDR2 FYNNEI. V was pared by 6 bases and J by 3 bases, with 11 bases between. The CDR3 nucleotides are TGTGCCAGCAGGAGCCCCGGGTACACTGAAGCTTTCTTT. Translating it yields CASRSPGYTEAFF. The full variable domain, in which reference TRBV2 and TRBJ1-1 provide the parts outside the CDR3, is EPEVTQTPSHQVTQMGQEVILRCVPISNHLYFYWYRQILGQKVEFLVSFYNNEISEKSEIFDDQFSVERPDGSNFTLKIRSTKLEDSAMYFCASRSPGYTEAFFGQGTRLTVV.

V is TRBV5-4 and J is TRBJ1-2; 9 bases match TRBD1. V was clipped by 4 bases and J by 8 bases; unmatched bases: 6. The germline V gene encodes CDR1 SGHNT and CDR2 YYREEE (reference sequence). This CDR3 comprises 13 residues. This CDR3 reads CASSGDRDGGYTF. CDR3 bases: TGTGCCAGCAGCGGGGACAGGGATGGAGGCTACACCTTC. The full variable domain, its missing parts supplied by reference TRBV5-4 and TRBJ1-2, is ETGVTQSPTHLIKTRGQQVTLRCSSQSGHNTVSWYQQALGQGPQFIFQYYREEENGRGNFPPRFSGLQFPNYSSELNVNALELDDSALYLCASSGDRDGGYTFGSGTRLTVV.

In its sample, this clonotype was seen many times. The rearrangement uses TRBV6-1 and TRBJ2-2; possible D gene TRBD2, 6 bases. From germline, CDR1 is MNHNS and CDR2 SASEGT. Trimming took off 6 bases at V and 2 bases at J, with 16 bases between the two ends. The CDR3 contains 16 residues. CDR3 nucleotide sequence: TGTGCCAGCAGGACGCTCGCGGGATTAAACACCGGGGAGCTGTTTTTT. Translation gives CASRTLAGLNTGELFF.

V gene TRBV7-9 combines with J gene TRBJ1-2; TRBD1 matches at 8 bases. The CDR3 runs to 16 residues. CDR1 is SEHNR and CDR2 is FQNEAQ in the germline V gene (reference sequence). Trimming at V came to 5 bases and at J to 3 bases, leaving 11 bases not matched to a gene. CDR3 protein: CASSPRRTGRDYGYTF. As DNA, the CDR3 is TGTGCCAGCAGCCCCCGACGGACAGGGAGGGACTATGGCTACACCTTC.

CDR3 DNA: TGCAGTGCTGGGGGACTAGCGGGTTTTGGGAATGAGCAGTTCTTC. This translates into CSAGGLAGFGNEQFF. V is TRBV20-1 and J is TRBJ2-1, with 12 positions matching TRBD2. Per the germline V gene, CDR1 is DFQATT and CDR2 is SNEGSKA (reference sequence). The CDR3 covers 15 residues. V was pared by 5 bases and J by 7 bases, with 9 bases of the junction left unmatched.

The gene calls are TRBV3-1 and TRBJ2-3; perhaps TRBD2 as D (6 bases). CDR1 is LGHDT, CDR2 YNNKEL, per germline (reference sequence). The V and J ends lost 4 bases and 0 bases respectively, with 20 bases between them. The CDR3 loop spans 18 amino acids. The CDR3 nucleotides are TGTGCCAGCAGCCCCTCGCCGGGCGGGATCGCTAGCACAGATACGCAGTATTTT. This encodes CASSPSPGGIASTDTQYF.

A few counts support this clonotype. The chain uses TRBV20-1 and TRBJ2-4; 8 positions match TRBD2. The CDR3 contains 14 residues. The trim removed 6 bases at V and 7 bases at J, leaving 11 bases unmatched. CDR1 is DFQATT, CDR2 SNEGSKA, per germline (reference sequence). The CDR3 nucleotides are TGCAGTGCCCAATACGGGGAGCGGGGGAACATTCAGTACTTC. Translated: CSAQYGERGNIQYF.

A few counts support this clonotype. The V gene is TRBV20-1, the J gene TRBJ1-4; 7 nucleotides match TRBD1. CDR3 length: 15 residues. Trimming removed 0 bases from V and 8 bases from J; junction bases left unmatched: 9. The germline V gene has CDR1 DFQATT and CDR2 SNEGSKA (reference sequence). The CDR3 nucleotides read TGCAGTGCTAGAGATGAACAGGGGCGCGGGGAAAAACTGTTTTTT. Translating gives CSARDEQGRGEKLFF.

The V and J genes are TRBV30 and TRBJ2-1; TRBD1 or TRBD2 may be the D gene (5 bases each). The ends were cut back, 0 bases at V and 1 base at J, with 10 bases in the middle. The germline V gene has CDR1 GTSNPN and CDR2 SVGIG (reference sequence). The CDR3 length is 15 residues. CDR3 nucleotides: TGTGCCTGGAGTGTGGTGGGACGGTCCTACAATGAGCAGTTCTTC. It specifies CAWSVVGRSYNEQFF.